The 17 T cell receptor beta chains below were found in one sample sequenced in a study of lung T cells in sarcoidosis with Löfgren's syndrome. TCRdb recomputed calls from the reads with MiXCR, one row per CDR3 protein. The table has approximately 1,200 distinct CDR3 sequences, 25% to 35% seen once. Sample: CD4+ T cells from PBMCs. The origin of the receptors is a human donor with sarcoidosis (Löfgren's syndrome or another form), or a control subject (not recorded which).

By proportion, this clonotype is medium-sized (0.01 to 0.1%). This rearrangement joins TRBV19 to TRBJ2-5, with D possibly being TRBD1 or TRBD2 (5 bases each). Germline values: CDR1 LNHDA, CDR2 SQIVND (reference sequence). Trimming shortened V by 4 bases and J by 3 bases, and 15 bases separated the two germline ends. This CDR3 region has 15 residues. CDR3: CASSTGRDLKETQYF. CDR3 in DNA: TGTGCCAGTAGTACCGGAAGGGACCTAAAAGAGACCCAGTACTTC.

This clonotype is termed medium-sized. The chain carries TRBV6-1 and TRBJ2-5; no firm D call. Trimming took off 5 bases at V and 4 bases at J, with 11 bases between the two ends. The CDR3 contains 13 residues. Germline CDR1 reads MNHNS; CDR2 reads SASEGT. The CDR3 nucleotides are TGTGCCAGCAGTTTTGGCGTCCGAGAGACCCAGTACTTC. Its protein is CASSFGVRETQYF.

This clonotype is deemed medium-sized. The chain uses TRBV6-1 and TRBJ1-2; tentative D call: TRBD1 (5 bases). The CDR3 has 12 residues. V lost 6 bases to trimming and J lost 4 bases, with 9 bases between them. CDR1 is MNHNS, CDR2 SASEGT, per germline. As DNA, the CDR3 is TGTGCCAGCAGACCCGGGACCTATGGCTACACCTTC. Translating gives CASRPGTYGYTF.

Judged by abundance, this clonotype is large. The chain couples TRBV28 to TRBJ1-6; no definite D call. The CDR3 totals 14 residues. Trimming removed 1 base at V and 7 bases at J, with 8 bases between. Germline CDR1 MDHEN, CDR2 SYDVKM. CDR3 residues: CASSLSRGNSPLHF. CDR3 DNA sequence: TGTGCCAGCAGTTTATCGAGAGGGAATTCACCCCTCCACTTT.

This clonotype is large by share. This chain joins TRBV20-1 and TRBJ1-5, with D possibly TRBD1 on 6 matching bases. Looked up from germline, CDR1 is DFQATT and CDR2 is SNEGSKA (reference sequence). V lost 0 bases and J 4 bases, leaving 10 bases between the germline ends. The CDR3 covers 14 residues. The CDR3 sequence: CSARDSQGNQPQHF. As DNA, the CDR3 is TGCAGTGCTAGAGATTCACAGGGTAATCAGCCCCAGCATTTT.

This clonotype is medium-sized in the sample. The gene calls are TRBV13 and TRBJ2-3; no firm D call. The CDR3 loop spans 17 amino acids. CDR1 is PRHDT, CDR2 FYEKMQ, per germline (reference sequence). Deletions cut 5 bases from V and 6 bases from J, with 24 bases between. CDR3 loop: CASSSRFLDPQGDTQYF. The CDR3 DNA reads TGTGCCAGCAGCAGCCGGTTTTTGGACCCTCAAGGGGATACGCAGTATTTT.

In its sample, this clonotype is large. This sequence joins TRBV20-1 and TRBJ1-1, with TRBD1 matching over 7 bases. CDR3 size: 15 residues. CDR1 is DFQATT and CDR2 is SNEGSKA in the germline V gene (reference sequence). J was trimmed by 5 bases and V by 3 bases; bases with no gene match: 12. The CDR3 nucleotides read TGCAGTGCTAGGGATTGGGCAGGGGGTCGGACTGAAGCTTTCTTT. As protein: CSARDWAGGRTEAFF.

Sample share makes this clonotype medium-sized. The chain couples TRBV20-1 to TRBJ2-7; tentatively, D is TRBD1 (6 bases). Looked up from germline, CDR1 is DFQATT and CDR2 is SNEGSKA (reference sequence). V lost 5 bases to trimming and J lost 2 bases, with 13 bases between them. The CDR3 has 13 residues. The CDR3: CSALDRGTYEQYV. CDR3 coding DNA: TGCAGTGCTTTGGACAGAGGAACCTACGAGCAGTACGTC.

This clonotype ranks as large. The chain links TRBV28 to TRBJ1-1, with D uncertain. The V and J ends lost 2 bases and 5 bases respectively, with 9 bases between them. There are 13 residues in the CDR3. Germline CDR1 and CDR2: MDHEN and SYDVKM. CDR3 bases: TGTGCCAGCAGTTTAGGTGTGATAACTGAAGCTTTCTTT. Translating gives CASSLGVITEAFF.

Details on this clonotype: At one of its ends the junction is not consistent with the germline gene, which may arise from a read error. V and J are TRBV2 and TRBJ2-5, with 8 bases identical to TRBD1. Germline values: CDR1 SNHLY, CDR2 FYNNEI. This CDR3 is built from 13 residues. Here the CDR3 DNA reads TGTGCCAGCTTCCGGGACAGGCAAGAGGCCCAGTACTTC. This gives the protein CASFRDRQEAQYF.

This clonotype is termed large (0.1 to 1%). The gene calls are TRBV2 and TRBJ2-5; the D gene is possibly TRBD1 (6 bases). CDR3 size: 14 residues. CDR1 and CDR2 from the germline V gene are SNHLY and FYNNEI. V lost 7 bases and J lost 2, with 14 bases in between. The CDR3 loop is CASMEDSPQETQYF. For the CDR3, the DNA is TGTGCCAGCATGGAGGACAGTCCACAAGAGACCCAGTACTTC.

This clonotype is termed large. The chain uses TRBV28 and TRBJ1-2, with 8 bases fitting TRBD1. Trimming at V came to 4 bases and at J to 6 bases, leaving 10 bases not matched to a gene. Looked up from germline, CDR1 is MDHEN and CDR2 is SYDVKM. This CDR3 is built from 15 residues. CDR3 in DNA: TGTGCCAGCAGTTACCCGGGACAGGTCCCCCATGGCTACACCTTC. Translation: CASSYPGQVPHGYTF.

By share, this clonotype ranks as large. The V and J genes are TRBV12-3 or TRBV12-4 and TRBJ2-1; D is unclear. The ends were cut back, 3 bases at V and 6 bases at J, with 18 bases in the middle. The CDR3 spans 16 residues. The CDR3 sequence is CASSFLLLEQRNEQFF. CDR3 nucleotides: TGTGCCAGCAGTTTCTTATTATTGGAACAGCGCAATGAGCAGTTCTTC.

By proportion, this clonotype is large. V and J are TRBV7-2 and TRBJ1-2, with D unresolved. Looked up from germline, CDR1 is SGHTA and CDR2 is FQGNSA. This CDR3 region has 12 residues. The V end was cut by 5 bases, the J end by 1 base, with 5 bases between. The CDR3 DNA reads as TGTGCCAGCAGCGCCTATAACTATGGCTACACCTTC. It is translated as CASSAYNYGYTF.

This clonotype is medium-sized (0.01 to 0.1%). The rearrangement links TRBV12-3 or TRBV12-4 to TRBJ2-7; unclear D gene. The CDR3 spans 10 residues. Trimming stripped 4 bases from V and 7 bases from J, with 5 bases between. The CDR3 region has the DNA TGTGCCAGCAGTTCTCGGGAGCAGTACTTC. It yields the protein CASSSREQYF.

Regarding this clonotype: One junction end does not reproduce the germline sequence, and a read error may be involved. This chain's CDR3 is CASSSGVDSPLHF. The CDR3, as DNA: TGTGCCAGCAGCTCGGGCGTAGATTCACCCCTCCACTTC. The chain recombines TRBV5-6 with TRBJ1-6; D not certain. The CDR3 spans 13 residues. In germline, CDR1 is SGHDT, CDR2 YYEEEE.

This clonotype is classed as large. The chain links TRBV12-3 or TRBV12-4 to TRBJ2-7; D is perhaps TRBD1 or TRBD2 (7 bases each). This CDR3 spans 14 amino acids. Trimming left V 7 bases short and J 2 bases short, with 15 bases between. CDR3 sequence: CASTRQGLTYEQYF. The CDR3 coding sequence is TGTGCCAGCACTAGACAGGGACTAACCTACGAGCAGTACTTC.